This T cell receptor beta chain was sequenced during a study of vaccination and CD4 T cells after COVID-19. Regarding treatment: approximately 10-day PBMC culture with coronavirus spike peptide pools or control peptides (ViraFEST assay). The unexposed donor provided CD4+ T cells, which were taken before the COVID-19 pandemic (2011-2018). The assay that was used to sequence DNA from cultured CD4+ T cells was the Oncomine TCR Beta short-read assay. Genomic DNA was extracted from cultured CD4+ T cells. MiXCR, applied by TCRdb to the PCR reads, yields one record per CDR3 protein. The data show over 7,500 distinct CDR3 sequences, 34% seen once. This clonotype was seen a handful of times. Its antigen remains unknown. The sequence came from a human donor in good health. The sample was CD4+ T cells from blood, cultured in vitro.

CDR3 loop: CASRGLGEGETQYF. The CDR3 DNA sequence: TGTGCCAGCAGAGGGTTAGGAGAGGGGGAGACCCAGTACTTC. The rearrangement uses TRBV4-2 and TRBJ2-5; the D call may be TRBD1 or TRBD2 (5 bases each). Germline-derived CDR1 and CDR2 are LGHNA and YNFKEQ. The V gene lost 6 bases and the J gene lost 5 bases, with 16 bases spanning the gap. The CDR3 loop spans 14 amino acids.